Shown below are 27 T cell receptor beta chains from a single sample sequenced in a study of spatial heterogeneity in lung cancer. Noted time point: sample taken at primary tumor resection. Antigen specificity for these receptors is unknown. Study-wide points: Expanded intratumoral alpha and beta TCR counts tracked tumor mutation counts.

Each CDR3 protein is one row after TCRdb ran MiXCR on the 5' RACE reads. The sample carries about 5,100 distinct CDR3 sequences, more than 7.5% recorded once. Specimen: lung tumor tissue, collected at surgery. The receptors come from a female donor with early-stage non-small cell lung cancer.

This clonotype was observed many times. The chain combines TRBV29-1 with TRBJ2-5; possibly TRBD1 or TRBD2 for D (5 bases each). The V end was cut by 2 bases, the J end by 11 bases, with 9 bases between. The CDR3 runs 10 residues. Germline loops: CDR1 SQVTM, CDR2 ANQGSEA. CDR3: CSVEKGSQYF. CDR3 coding DNA: TGCAGCGTTGAAAAGGGGAGTCAGTACTTC. The full variable domain, its missing parts supplied by reference TRBV29-1 and TRBJ2-5, is SAVISQKPSRDICQRGTSLTIQCQVDSQVTMMFWYRQQPGQSLTLIATANQGSEATYESGFVIDKFPISRPNLTFSTLTVSNMSPEDSSIYLCSVEKGSQYFGPGTRLLVL.

The chain recombines TRBV6-6 with TRBJ1-3; maybe TRBD1 (5 bases). Germline lookup yields CDR1 MNHNY and CDR2 SVGAGI (reference sequence). Trimming took off 2 bases at V and 0 bases at J, with 14 bases between the two ends. The CDR3 runs 17 residues. The CDR3 DNA is TGTGCCAGCAGTTACGGGGGAAGGAGCTACTCTGGAAACACCATATATTTT. It yields the protein CASSYGGRSYSGNTIYF.

The table lists this clonotype with a few counts. J is TRBJ1-2 and V is TRBV29-1; the D is unclear. The germline V gene has CDR1 SQVTM and CDR2 ANQGSEA. Trimming stripped 0 bases from V and 8 bases from J, with 10 bases between. The CDR3 is 12 amino acids. CDR3 region: CSVEDLVAGYTF. In DNA, the CDR3 is TGCAGCGTTGAAGATCTGGTAGCCGGCTACACCTTC.

This clonotype was seen only a few times. This chain uses TRBV7-1 with TRBJ2-7; D may be TRBD1 (11 bases). TRBV7-1 is reported as an ORF; its role is uncertain. The CDR3 loop spans 18 amino acids. V shed 6 bases and J shed 4 bases, with 28 bases lying between them. In nucleotides, the CDR3 is TGTGCCAGCAGTTCGGACAGGGGGCGGGCTAGCGGGAGTTACGAGCAGTACTTC. Translation gives CASSSDRGRASGSYEQYF.

This clonotype is deemed medium-sized. In nucleotides, the CDR3 is TGTGCCAGCAGCCAACATATGAACACTGAAGCTTTCTTT. Its protein is CASSQHMNTEAFF. This chain uses TRBV14 with TRBJ1-1; the D is unclear. The germline V and J ends were trimmed by 2 bases and 0 bases, with 4 bases remaining between them. Germline CDR1 SGHDN, CDR2 FVKESK. The CDR3 is made up of 13 amino acids.

In this sample, this clonotype is medium-sized (0.01 to 0.1%). This chain joins TRBV6-6 and TRBJ1-1; no clear D gene. This CDR3 has 12 amino acids. V lost 6 bases, J lost 3 bases, and 8 bases lay in between. CDR1 and CDR2 from the germline V gene are MNHNY and SVGAGI (reference sequence). The CDR3 reads CASRLKDTEAFF. The DNA for the CDR3 is TGTGCCAGCAGACTCAAGGACACTGAAGCTTTCTTT.

By share of the sample, this clonotype is medium-sized. V gene TRBV20-1 combines with J gene TRBJ1-5, with D tentatively TRBD1 (5 bases). CDR1 and CDR2 (germline): DFQATT, SNEGSKA (reference sequence). This CDR3 spans 15 amino acids. The V gene lost 0 bases and the J gene lost 3 bases, with 12 bases spanning the gap. CDR3 region: CSAREGVQINQPQHF. The DNA for the CDR3 is TGCAGTGCTAGAGAGGGGGTACAGATCAATCAGCCCCAGCATTTT.

This clonotype was detected ten times or more. The chain's CDR3 is CASRQGQGRYNSPLHF. In DNA form, the CDR3 reads TGTGCCAGCAGGCAGGGACAGGGCCGTTATAATTCACCCCTCCACTTT. The chain links TRBV6-5 to TRBJ1-6; 9 bases match TRBD1. Germline V lookup: CDR1 MNHEY, CDR2 SVGAGI. The CDR3 is made up of 16 amino acids. The J segment lost 4 bases and the V segment lost 6 bases, leaving 7 bases of the junction unmatched.

This clonotype was seen at least ten times. The chain combines TRBV7-2 with TRBJ2-3; D gene ambiguous. Trimming shortened V by 2 bases and J by 3 bases, and 12 bases separated the two germline ends. The CDR3 is 15 amino acids. Germline lookup yields CDR1 SGHTA and CDR2 FQGNSA. CDR3 in DNA: TGTGCCAGCAGCTTATCGGTCGCAGTGACAGATACGCAGTATTTT. Protein: CASSLSVAVTDTQYF.

Within the sample, this clonotype is medium-sized (0.01 to 0.1%). V and J are TRBV28 and TRBJ2-1; 14 nucleotides line up with TRBD2. The CDR3 runs 19 residues. Germline values: CDR1 MDHEN, CDR2 SYDVKM. Trimming at V came to 6 bases and at J to 7 bases, leaving 17 bases not matched to a gene. DNA of the CDR3: TGTGCCAGCAGAATTTGGACTAGCGGGAGGATTAAAGGGGGTAATGAGCAGTTCTTC. It translates to CASRIWTSGRIKGGNEQFF. Looking up the rest from reference TRBV28 and TRBJ2-1 gives the full variable domain: DVKVTQSSRYLVKRTGEKVFLECVQDMDHENMFWYRQDPGLGLRLIYFSYDVKMKEKGDIPEGYSVSREKKERFSLILESASTNQTSMYLCASRIWTSGRIKGGNEQFFGPGTRLTVL.

The genes are TRBV2 and TRBJ2-7, with D perhaps TRBD1 (6 bases). Germline V gene sequence: CDR1 SNHLY, CDR2 FYNNEI. The V and J ends lost 10 bases and 1 base respectively, with 17 bases between them. The CDR3 contains 14 residues. This CDR3 reads CANAERGKSYEQYF. The DNA of the CDR3 is TGTGCCAACGCCGAGAGGGGGAAATCCTACGAGCAGTACTTC.

The chain couples TRBV2 to TRBJ1-1, with TRBD1 identical over 7 bases. V gave up 7 bases and J gave up 5 bases; unmatched junction bases: 7. CDR1 is SNHLY and CDR2 is FYNNEI in the germline V gene. The CDR3 covers 13 residues. The CDR3 sequence is CASTFDRATEAFF. In DNA, the CDR3 is TGTGCCAGCACCTTCGACAGGGCAACTGAAGCTTTCTTT. The complete variable domain, with remaining parts taken from reference TRBV2 and TRBJ1-1, reads EPEVTQTPSHQVTQMGQEVILRCVPISNHLYFYWYRQILGQKVEFLVSFYNNEISEKSEIFDDQFSVERPDGSNFTLKIRSTKLEDSAMYFCASTFDRATEAFFGQGTRLTVV.

This clonotype came up many times. The rearrangement joins TRBV30 to TRBJ2-4; 8 bases are shared with TRBD1. The CDR3 runs to 15 residues. V lost 5 bases and J lost 0; bases outside the gene matches: 6. Looked up from germline, CDR1 is GTSNPN and CDR2 is SVGIG (reference sequence). The CDR3 nucleotides read TGTGCCTGGGGACAGGGAAATCTAGCCAAAAACATTCAGTACTTC. Translating gives CAWGQGNLAKNIQYF.

By share of the sample, this clonotype is medium-sized. CDR3 nucleotides: TGTGCCAGCAGCCCACAGGGGAAGGACCAGTACTTC. Translated: CASSPQGKDQYF. This rearrangement joins TRBV7-9 to TRBJ2-7; 7 bases match TRBD1. V trimming: 5 bases; J trimming: 10 bases; junction bases outside the gene matches: 8. Looked up from germline, CDR1 is SEHNR and CDR2 is FQNEAQ (reference sequence). The CDR3 loop spans 12 amino acids.

This clonotype was seen more than once but under ten times. V and J are TRBV28 and TRBJ2-4; D gene uncertain. The CDR3 runs to 12 residues. Trimming pared 7 bases from V and 14 bases from J, leaving 18 bases between. In germline, CDR1 is MDHEN, CDR2 SYDVKM. Here the CDR3 reads CASTQTGYRKYF. As DNA, the CDR3 is TGTGCCAGCACTCAAACGGGCTATAGGAAGTACTTC.

Judged by abundance, this clonotype is medium-sized. This chain joins TRBV18 and TRBJ1-2; D is unresolved. Trimming pared 3 bases from V and 5 bases from J, leaving 16 bases between. The CDR3 is 15 amino acids. Germline V gene sequence: CDR1 KGHSH, CDR2 LQKENI. CDR3 amino acids: CASSPPSAKGYGYTF. The CDR3 DNA follows: TGTGCCAGCTCACCCCCCTCGGCCAAGGGATATGGCTACACCTTC.

Points on this clonotype: A much bigger clone sits one base away, suggesting this may be a read error. The chain recombines TRBV7-2 with TRBJ1-5; D not certain. This CDR3 spans 15 amino acids. The germline V gene encodes CDR1 SGHTA and CDR2 FQGNSA. CDR3 loop: CASSLTLGSNQPHHF. DNA of the CDR3: TGTGCCAGCAGCTTAACATTAGGGAGCAATCAGCCCCACCATTTT.

Many counts were recorded for this clonotype. V usage is TRBV6-2 or TRBV6-3 and J usage is TRBJ2-6; tentative D call: TRBD1 (6 bases). The CDR3 covers 17 residues. Trimming stripped 6 bases from V and 5 bases from J, with 20 bases between. Germline CDR1 is MNHEY and CDR2 is SVGEGT. The CDR3 protein is CASSRTGTSLRANVLTF. The CDR3 bases are TGTGCCAGCAGCAGAACAGGGACATCTCTGAGGGCCAACGTCCTGACTTTC.

This clonotype appeared a few times. The DNA for the CDR3 is TGTGCCAGCAGCCAGGACACAAACACCGGGGAGCTGTTTTTT. This encodes CASSQDTNTGELFF. The V call is TRBV7-8, the J call TRBJ2-2; possible D gene TRBD1, 5 bases. Between the trimmed V and J ends, which lost 5 bases and 2 bases, there was a span of 9 bases. Germline loops: CDR1 SGHVS, CDR2 FQNEAQ. This CDR3 comprises 14 residues.

This clonotype was seen many times. V is TRBV21-1 and J is TRBJ1-3; TRBD1, the D gene given by the table, was not confirmed from the DNA. TRBV21-1 is a recognized pseudogene. CDR3 length equals 15 residues. This chain's CDR3 is CASSPQGKSGNTIYF. The DNA of the CDR3 is TGTGCCAGCAGCCCCCAGGGTAAATCTGGAAACACCATATATTTT.

This clonotype has just a few counts. The chain carries TRBV13 and TRBJ2-1; maybe TRBD1 (6 bases). The CDR3 totals 16 residues. The germline CDR1 and CDR2 sequences are PRHDT and FYEKMQ (reference sequence). Trimming removed 5 bases at V and 6 bases at J, with 20 bases between. CDR3 DNA sequence: TGTGCCAGCAGCCTCCGAGGGGGAAGTAGGTTCAATGAGCAGTTCTTC. It codes for CASSLRGGSRFNEQFF.

This clonotype was counted ten times or more. This chain uses TRBV20-1 with TRBJ2-5; 8 bases agree with TRBD2. With 3 bases clipped from V and 4 bases from J, the junction kept 7 bases outside the gene matches. Germline CDR1 reads DFQATT; CDR2 reads SNEGSKA (reference sequence). This CDR3 is 14 amino acids long. The CDR3 here is CSARVAGSRETQYF. The CDR3 region has the DNA TGCAGTGCTAGGGTAGCGGGGAGCCGAGAGACCCAGTACTTC.

On this clonotype itself: Being one base from a much bigger clone, this may be a read error. The chain combines TRBV4-2 with TRBJ2-7, with 7 bases that match TRBD1. The CDR3 has 16 residues. The J segment lost 0 bases and the V segment lost 11 bases, leaving 16 bases of the junction unmatched. Germline loops: CDR1 LGHNA, CDR2 YNFKEQ. The CDR3 protein is CAGMLGAGGSSYEQYF. The CDR3 nucleotides are TGTGCCGGCATGTTGGGGGCAGGGGGAAGCTCCTACGAGCAGTACTTC.

This clonotype was recorded a few times. This chain connects TRBV18 to TRBJ2-3; no clear D. The germline V and J ends were trimmed by 4 bases and 0 bases, with 17 bases remaining between them. The CDR3 is made up of 17 amino acids. Looked up from germline, CDR1 is KGHSH and CDR2 is LQKENI. DNA for the CDR3: TGTGCCAGCTCACGGGTTGATGCTAAACGGAGCACAGATACGCAGTATTTT. This gives the protein CASSRVDAKRSTDTQYF.

This clonotype ranks as medium-sized. The chain employs TRBV29-1 and TRBJ1-6; 10 positions match TRBD1. The V and J ends lost 5 bases and 8 bases, in that order; junction bases with no gene match: 9. Germline lookup yields CDR1 SQVTM and CDR2 ANQGSEA. The CDR3 sequence is 15 residues long. The CDR3 DNA reads as TGCAGCGTTCGAAAAACAGGACAGGGGGATTCACCCCTCCACTTT. It encodes CSVRKTGQGDSPLHF.

The rearrangement links TRBV6-2 or TRBV6-3 to TRBJ2-3, with TRBD2 identical over 9 bases. This CDR3 spans 15 amino acids. The ends lost 7 bases at V and 7 bases at J; junction bases unmatched: 12. Germline CDR1 MNHEY, CDR2 SVGEGT. CDR3 amino acids: CASTQVAGAVHTQYF. The CDR3 DNA reads as TGTGCCAGCACCCAAGTAGCGGGGGCGGTTCATACGCAGTATTTT.

This clonotype rates as large (0.1 to 1%). This chain connects TRBV6-6 to TRBJ1-1; possible D gene TRBD1, 5 bases. CDR3 size: 13 residues. Trimming removed 7 bases from V and 4 bases from J, with 13 bases in between. Germline V gene lookup returns CDR1 MNHNY and CDR2 SVGAGI (reference sequence). The CDR3 nucleotides are TGTGCCAGCACCATAGTGGGGGGCACTGAAGCTTTCTTT. Protein: CASTIVGGTEAFF.